The 31 T cell receptor beta chains reported below all come from one sample, sequenced in a study of T cell repertoires in cytomegalovirus infection. TCRdb processed the reads anew with MiXCR; each CDR3 protein has one entry. Here the sample spans a few hundred thousand distinct CDR3 sequences, around 20% being singletons. These receptors have no identified antigens. Here the sequenced sample was cultured PBMCs, taken from culture after CMV antigen stimulation. All receptors derive from a human donor in good health (CMV status not recorded). Some clones in this sample may be carry-over from other donors' samples.

This clonotype was found a few times. The chain uses TRBV14 and TRBJ2-3; the match to TRBD2 covers 12 bases. Germline CDR1 reads SGHDN; CDR2 reads FVKESK. CDR3 length equals 19 residues. The V and J ends lost 0 bases and 4 bases, in that order; junction bases with no gene match: 11. The chain's CDR3 is CASSQDLTSGSNRADTQYF. CDR3 sequence (DNA): TGTGCCAGCAGCCAAGATCTGACTAGCGGGAGTAATCGGGCAGATACGCAGTATTTT.

This clonotype was counted a few times. J is TRBJ1-4 and V is TRBV12-3 or TRBV12-4, with 7 bases that match TRBD1. The trim removed 3 bases at V and 12 bases at J, leaving 10 bases unmatched. This CDR3 spans 14 amino acids. CDR3 in DNA: TGTGCCAGCAGTTTGGACAGGCCAATAAAGGAACTGTTTTTT. As protein: CASSLDRPIKELFF.

This rearrangement joins TRBV6-1 to TRBJ2-5, with a weak D call TRBD2 (5 bases). CDR3 length equals 20 residues. V lost 2 bases to trimming and J lost 5 bases, with 30 bases between them. In germline, CDR1 is MNHNS, CDR2 SASEGT. CDR3 sequence: CASSEKGGETTFLVAETQYF. The CDR3 nucleotides read TGTGCCAGCAGTGAAAAGGGTGGGGAGACCACCTTCTTGGTTGCGGAGACCCAGTACTTC.

This chain connects TRBV28 to TRBJ1-1; the D gene is possibly TRBD1 (6 bases). Germline CDR1 MDHEN, CDR2 SYDVKM. Trimming took off 5 bases at V and 6 bases at J, with 25 bases between the two ends. This CDR3 spans 17 amino acids. CDR3 DNA: TGTGCCAGCAGTATCGTAGGGGGGGCAGACAGAGTGGCTGAAGCTTTCTTT. The encoded protein is CASSIVGGADRVAEAFF.

The chain joins TRBV5-6 to TRBJ1-1; 7 bases fit TRBD1. Trimming at V came to 7 bases and at J to 6 bases, leaving 12 bases not matched to a gene. CDR3 length equals 14 residues. The germline V gene encodes CDR1 SGHDT and CDR2 YYEEEE. This CDR3 reads CASGFYDRVAEAFF. As DNA, the CDR3 is TGTGCCAGCGGATTTTACGACAGGGTAGCTGAAGCTTTCTTT.

This clonotype was counted at least ten times. V and J are TRBV7-2 and TRBJ2-7; D is unresolved. Germline V lookup: CDR1 SGHTA, CDR2 FQGNSA. Trimming took off 5 bases at V and 3 bases at J, with 11 bases between the two ends. The CDR3 length is 13 residues. In nucleotides, the CDR3 is TGTGCCAGCAGCCGTCTTGGGGTCTACGAGCAGTACTTC. Translating gives CASSRLGVYEQYF.

This clonotype was seen repeatedly, ten times or more. The rearrangement joins TRBV24-1 to TRBJ2-3; 15 nucleotides line up with TRBD2. Germline V gene data show CDR1 as KGHDR and CDR2 as SFDVKD. This CDR3 is built from 16 residues. V gave up 5 bases and J gave up 6 bases; unmatched junction bases: 5. The CDR3 coding sequence is TGTGCCACCAGTGGACCGGGACTAGCGGGAGGTGATACGCAGTATTTT. Its translation is CATSGPGLAGGDTQYF.

The DNA for the CDR3 is TGTGCCAGCAGATACATTGGACAGAACAATGAGCAGTTCTTC. Its translation: CASRYIGQNNEQFF. The chain employs TRBV12-3 or TRBV12-4 and TRBJ2-1, with D perhaps TRBD1 (6 bases). V shed 6 bases and J shed 5 bases, with 14 bases lying between them. The CDR3 loop spans 14 amino acids.

This chain connects TRBV7-4 to TRBJ2-1; 14 nucleotides match TRBD2. J lost 6 bases, V lost 1 base, and 5 bases had no gene match. The germline gives CDR1 SGHVT, CDR2 SQSDAQ. The CDR3 loop spans 17 amino acids. This chain's CDR3 is CASSLGLAGGVLNEQFF. The CDR3 nucleotides read TGTGCCAGCAGCTTAGGACTAGCGGGAGGGGTCCTCAATGAGCAGTTCTTC.

The chain recombines TRBV12-3 or TRBV12-4 with TRBJ1-1, with D maybe TRBD1 (5 bases). The CDR3 runs to 15 residues. Deletions cut 5 bases from V and 1 base from J, with 14 bases between. The CDR3 DNA reads as TGTGCCAGCAGTCCCCAGGGACTGGGGAACACTGAAGCTTTCTTT. Amino acids: CASSPQGLGNTEAFF.

This clonotype was counted at least ten times. This chain links TRBV7-2 with TRBJ2-3, with D unclear. The length of the CDR3 is 13 residues. Germline V CDR1 and CDR2: SGHTA, FQGNSA. V dropped 1 base and J dropped 6 bases, with 8 bases sitting between them. The CDR3 here is CASSLVLSDTQYF. CDR3 bases: TGTGCCAGCAGCTTAGTATTATCGGATACGCAGTATTTT.

This clonotype appeared a few times. J is TRBJ2-4 and V is TRBV4-1; D ambiguous. CDR3 length: 15 residues. CDR1 MGHRA and CDR2 YSYEKL come from the germline V gene. The ends were cut back, 0 bases at V and 7 bases at J, with 13 bases in the middle. The CDR3 region has the DNA TGCGCCAGCAGCCAAGATCTCAGAACCATCAACATTCAGTACTTC. It is translated as CASSQDLRTINIQYF.

This clonotype showed up many times. The chain joins TRBV11-2 to TRBJ1-1; D is uncertain. The CDR3 runs 14 residues. Germline V gives CDR1 SGHAT, CDR2 FQNNGV. Between the trimmed V and J ends, which lost 4 bases and 0 bases, there was a span of 9 bases. As DNA, the CDR3 is TGTGCCAGCAGCTGGGGAGGGATGAACACTGAAGCTTTCTTT. Translation: CASSWGGMNTEAFF. Full variable domain (rest looked up from reference TRBV11-2 and TRBJ1-1): EAGVAQSPRYKIIEKRQSVAFWCNPISGHATLYWYQQILGQGPKLLIQFQNNGVVDDSQLPKDRFSAERLKGVDSTLKIQPAKLEDSAVYLCASSWGGMNTEAFFGQGTRLTVV.

This clonotype was seen a handful of times. The chain uses TRBV10-2 and TRBJ2-2; D ambiguous. This CDR3 comprises 15 residues. The germline CDR1 and CDR2 sequences are WSHSY and SAAADI. The V and J ends lost 7 bases and 1 base respectively, with 13 bases between them. The CDR3 loop is CASTSGWLNTGELFF. The DNA of the CDR3 is TGCGCCAGCACCTCAGGATGGTTGAACACCGGGGAGCTGTTTTTT.

This clonotype has a single count. The chain couples TRBV6-2 or TRBV6-3 to TRBJ2-1, with TRBD2 identical over 10 bases. The CDR3 sequence is 16 residues long. Germline CDR1 MNHEY, CDR2 SVGEGT. Trimming removed 0 bases from V and 12 bases from J; junction bases left unmatched: 11. For the CDR3, the DNA is TGTGCCAGCAGTTACTCGAACTTCCAGAGCGGGAGGGTGCAGTTCTTC. Translation: CASSYSNFQSGRVQFF.

This clonotype showed up just a few times. The V and J genes are TRBV12-3 or TRBV12-4 and TRBJ1-1, with D perhaps TRBD1 (6 bases). The CDR3 runs to 14 residues. The ends were cut back, 6 bases at V and 1 base at J, with 12 bases in the middle. Here the CDR3 DNA reads TGTGCCAGCAGACCGGGACACCAGAACACTGAAGCTTTCTTT. Translated, it gives CASRPGHQNTEAFF.

This clonotype was found many times. The V call is TRBV6-2 or TRBV6-3, the J call TRBJ2-1, with 11 bases matching TRBD2. The CDR3 loop spans 19 amino acids. Trimming removed 2 bases from V and 2 bases from J; junction bases left unmatched: 11. The germline V gene encodes CDR1 MNHEY and CDR2 SVGEGT. The CDR3 DNA sequence: TGTGCCAGCAGTTACGCGAAACCCGGGACTAGCGGAGCCTACAATGAGCAGTTCTTC. Protein: CASSYAKPGTSGAYNEQFF.

The DNA of the CDR3 is TGTGCCAGCCTCGCAGGGCCATGCAATCAGCCCCAGCATTTT. As protein: CASLAGPCNQPQHF. The rearrangement joins TRBV6-4 to TRBJ1-5, with D possibly TRBD1 on 5 matching bases. Looked up from germline, CDR1 is MRHNA and CDR2 is SNTAGT. Trimming took 8 bases from V and 2 from J, leaving 13 bases between them. This CDR3 has 14 residues.

Only a few counts were recorded for this clonotype. The chain joins TRBV6-1 to TRBJ1-5, with unresolved D. Between the trimmed V and J ends, which lost 0 bases and 2 bases, there was a span of 11 bases. The germline CDR1 and CDR2 sequences are MNHNS and SASEGT. The CDR3 has 16 residues. CDR3 in amino acids: CASSEAVSGRNQPQHF. The CDR3 nucleotides read TGTGCCAGCAGTGAAGCGGTCAGTGGACGCAATCAGCCCCAGCATTTT.

This clonotype was seen a handful of times. The genes are TRBV7-2 and TRBJ1-3; TRBD1 might be the D (6 bases). The ends were cut back, 2 bases at V and 2 bases at J, with 10 bases in the middle. Per the germline V gene, CDR1 is SGHTA and CDR2 is FQGNSA. The CDR3 consists of 15 residues. CDR3 nucleotide sequence: TGTGCCAGCAGCTTAAGTGCAGGGGCTGGAAACACCATATATTTT. Encoded protein: CASSLSAGAGNTIYF.

The genes are TRBV7-9 and TRBJ2-3; D possibly uses TRBD1 or TRBD2 (5 bases each). The CDR3 is made up of 16 amino acids. Germline CDR1 SEHNR, CDR2 FQNEAQ (reference sequence). The V end was cut by 4 bases, the J end by 3 bases, with 17 bases between. This chain's CDR3 is CASSSRVIGRTDTQYF. The CDR3 coding sequence is TGTGCCAGCAGCTCCAGGGTAATTGGGAGAACAGATACGCAGTATTTT.

This clonotype was observed a few times. The rearrangement joins TRBV7-8 to TRBJ2-7; D is unresolved. The CDR3 loop spans 14 amino acids. Per germline, CDR1 SGHVS and CDR2 FQNEAQ. Trimming removed 1 base at V and 3 bases at J, with 10 bases between. The CDR3 DNA is TGTGCCAGCAGCTTAGTGTTAGGCAGCTACGAGCAGTACGTC. This encodes CASSLVLGSYEQYV.

This clonotype was recorded many times. The chain uses TRBV11-3 and TRBJ2-3; D unresolved. With 0 bases removed from V and 2 bases from J, the gap between germline ends came to 15 bases. Per germline, CDR1 SGHNT and CDR2 YENEEA. The CDR3 length is 17 residues. The CDR3 is CASSLDRPGRNTDTQYF. The CDR3 coding sequence is TGTGCCAGCAGCTTAGATCGCCCCGGACGAAACACAGATACGCAGTATTTT.

This clonotype was seen repeatedly, ten times or more. This chain uses TRBV7-2 with TRBJ2-7, with 8 bases matching TRBD1. This CDR3 has 14 residues. CDR1 SGHTA and CDR2 FQGNSA come from the germline V gene. V shed 3 bases and J 7 bases; nucleotides not matched to a gene: 8. The DNA for the CDR3 is TGTGCCAGCAGCTTCCGCAGGGGGCCGGGTGAGCAGTACTTC. Translating gives CASSFRRGPGEQYF.

The chain employs TRBV25-1 and TRBJ2-5; D is ambiguous. The length of the CDR3 is 14 residues. The germline CDR1 and CDR2 sequences are MGHDK and SYGVNS. V lost 2 bases, J lost 7 bases, and 14 bases lay in between. The CDR3 nucleotides read TGTGCCAGCAGTGAAATGCACACCCCGGGGACCCAGTACTTC. It specifies CASSEMHTPGTQYF. The full variable domain, rest sourced from reference TRBV25-1 and TRBJ2-5, is EADIYQTPRYLVIGTGKKITLECSQTMGHDKMYWYQQDPGMELHLIHYSYGVNSTEKGDLSSESTVSRIRTEHFPLTLESARPSHTSQYLCASSEMHTPGTQYFGPGTRLLVL.

The rearrangement joins TRBV7-2 to TRBJ2-7, with D unresolved. V lost 1 base and J 6 bases, leaving 10 bases between the germline ends. Looked up from germline, CDR1 is SGHTA and CDR2 is FQGNSA. The CDR3 is 13 amino acids. The CDR3 loop reads CASSLEGRAEQYV. CDR3 nucleotide sequence: TGTGCCAGCAGCTTAGAGGGTAGGGCCGAGCAGTACGTC.

The chain couples TRBV24-1 to TRBJ2-1, with a possible D match to TRBD2 (5 bases). V was clipped by 8 bases and J by 9 bases, with 13 bases between them. CDR1 is KGHDR, CDR2 SFDVKD, per germline. There are 12 residues in the CDR3. The CDR3 coding sequence is TGTGCCACCATTTCGGACGGACTTGAGCAGTTCTTC. Translated, it gives CATISDGLEQFF.

This clonotype was recorded many times. CDR3 sequence: CATRWEGSFYEQYV. CDR3 nucleotides: TGTGCCACTCGATGGGAGGGCTCGTTCTACGAGCAGTACGTC. The J gene is TRBJ2-7, the V gene TRBV7-6; 7 nucleotides align to TRBD2. V lost 10 bases, J lost 3 bases, and 12 bases stayed unmatched. The germline V gene encodes CDR1 SGHVS and CDR2 FNYEAQ. CDR3 length: 14 residues.

The chain couples TRBV18 to TRBJ1-5; 7 nucleotides align to TRBD1. The CDR3 length is 16 residues. The V gene's germline CDR1 is KGHSH and CDR2 LQKENI. V shed 3 bases, J shed 0 bases, and the junction held 5 bases outside the gene matches. In nucleotides, the CDR3 is TGTGCCAGCTCACCTCGGGGACAGAGTAGCAATCAGCCCCAGCATTTT. Protein product: CASSPRGQSSNQPQHF.

The chain couples TRBV18 to TRBJ2-4; 9 bases line up with TRBD1. CDR1 and CDR2 (germline): KGHSH, LQKENI. The ends lost 0 bases at V and 8 bases at J; junction bases unmatched: 5. The length of the CDR3 is 15 residues. The CDR3 bases are TGTGCCAGCTCACCACCGACAGGGGGTGTGGACATTCAGTACTTC. Encoded protein: CASSPPTGGVDIQYF. Using reference TRBV18 and TRBJ2-4 for the parts outside the CDR3, the full variable domain is NAGVMQNPRHLVRRRGQEARLRCSPMKGHSHVYWYRQLPEEGLKFMVYLQKENIIDESGMPKERFSAEFPKEGPSILRIQQVVRGDSAAYFCASSPPTGGVDIQYFGAGTRLSVL.

This chain connects TRBV6-2 or TRBV6-3 to TRBJ2-5; possible D gene TRBD1, 5 bases. Per germline, CDR1 MNHEY and CDR2 SVGEGT. V lost 4 bases and J 4 bases, leaving 16 bases between the germline ends. CDR3 size: 15 residues. This CDR3 is CASSSQGTGSETQYF. CDR3 coding DNA: TGTGCCAGCAGTTCCCAGGGAACCGGATCAGAGACCCAGTACTTC.